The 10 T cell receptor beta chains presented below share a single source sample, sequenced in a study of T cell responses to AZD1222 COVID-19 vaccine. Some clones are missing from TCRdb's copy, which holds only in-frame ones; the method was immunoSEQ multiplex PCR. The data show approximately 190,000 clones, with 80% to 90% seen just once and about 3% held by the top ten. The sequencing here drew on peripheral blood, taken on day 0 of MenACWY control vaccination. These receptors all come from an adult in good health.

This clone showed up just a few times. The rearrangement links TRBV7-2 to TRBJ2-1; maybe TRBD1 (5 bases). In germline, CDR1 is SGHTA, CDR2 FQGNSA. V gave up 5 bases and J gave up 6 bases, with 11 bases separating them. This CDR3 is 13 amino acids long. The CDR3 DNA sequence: TGTGCCAGCAGCGCCGGTGGGGCCAATGAGCAGTTCTTC. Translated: CASSAGGANEQFF.

The DNA of the CDR3 is TGTGCCAGTAGTACAGGGACGAGCTACGAGCAGTACTTC. Its translation: CASSTGTSYEQYF. The gene calls are TRBV19 and TRBJ2-7, with D perhaps assigned TRBD1 or TRBD2 (5 bases each). Per the germline V gene, CDR1 is LNHDA and CDR2 is SQIVND (reference sequence). V shed 4 bases and J shed 3 bases, with 10 bases lying between them. The CDR3 covers 13 residues.

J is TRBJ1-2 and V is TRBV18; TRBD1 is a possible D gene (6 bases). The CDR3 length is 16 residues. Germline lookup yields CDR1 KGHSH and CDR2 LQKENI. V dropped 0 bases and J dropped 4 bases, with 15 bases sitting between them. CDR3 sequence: CASSPPMSRGGYGYTF. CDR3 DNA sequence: TGTGCCAGCTCACCACCCATGAGCAGGGGAGGCTATGGCTACACCTTC.

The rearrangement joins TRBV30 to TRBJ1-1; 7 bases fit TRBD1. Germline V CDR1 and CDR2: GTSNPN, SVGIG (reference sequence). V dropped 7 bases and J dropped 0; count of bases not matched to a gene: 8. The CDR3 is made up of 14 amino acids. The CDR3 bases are TGTGCCTTTTACAGGGGAAGGGTGAACACTGAAGCTTTCTTT. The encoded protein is CAFYRGRVNTEAFF.

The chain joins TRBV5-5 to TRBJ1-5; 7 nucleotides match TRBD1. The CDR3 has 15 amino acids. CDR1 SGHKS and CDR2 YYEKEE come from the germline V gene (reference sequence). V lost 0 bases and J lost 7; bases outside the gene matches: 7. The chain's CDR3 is CASSLGQGGGQPQHF. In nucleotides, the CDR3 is TGTGCCAGCAGCTTGGGCCAGGGGGGCGGGCAGCCCCAGCATTTT.

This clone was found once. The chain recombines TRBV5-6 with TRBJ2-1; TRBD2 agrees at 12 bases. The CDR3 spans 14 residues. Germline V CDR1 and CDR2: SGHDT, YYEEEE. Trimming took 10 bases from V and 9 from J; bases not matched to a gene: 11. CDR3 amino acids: CASPGLAGRGEQFF. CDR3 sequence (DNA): TGTGCCTCCCCCGGACTAGCGGGGAGAGGTGAGCAGTTCTTC.

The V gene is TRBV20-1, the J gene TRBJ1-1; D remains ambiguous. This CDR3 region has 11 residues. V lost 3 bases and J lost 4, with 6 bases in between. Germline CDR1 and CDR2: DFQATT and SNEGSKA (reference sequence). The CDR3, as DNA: TGCAGTGCTAGTGGCCTCACTGAAGCTTTCTTT. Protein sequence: CSASGLTEAFF.

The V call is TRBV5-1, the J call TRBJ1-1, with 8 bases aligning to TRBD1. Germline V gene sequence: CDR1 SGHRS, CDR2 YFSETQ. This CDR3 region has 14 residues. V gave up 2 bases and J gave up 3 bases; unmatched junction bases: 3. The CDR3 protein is CASSFQGAYTEAFF. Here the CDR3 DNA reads TGCGCCAGCAGCTTCCAGGGGGCTTACACTGAAGCTTTCTTT. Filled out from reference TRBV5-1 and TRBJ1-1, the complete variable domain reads KAGVTQTPRYLIKTRGQQVTLSCSPISGHRSVSWYQQTPGQGLQFLFEYFSETQRNKGNFPGRFSGRQFSNSRSEMNVSTLELGDSALYLCASSFQGAYTEAFFGQGTRLTVV.

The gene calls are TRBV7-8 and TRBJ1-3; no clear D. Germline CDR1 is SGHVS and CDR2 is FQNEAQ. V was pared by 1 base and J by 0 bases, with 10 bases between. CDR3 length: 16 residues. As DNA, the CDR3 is TGTGCCAGCAGCTTAGATTGGTTCCTCTCTGGAAACACCATATATTTT. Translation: CASSLDWFLSGNTIYF.

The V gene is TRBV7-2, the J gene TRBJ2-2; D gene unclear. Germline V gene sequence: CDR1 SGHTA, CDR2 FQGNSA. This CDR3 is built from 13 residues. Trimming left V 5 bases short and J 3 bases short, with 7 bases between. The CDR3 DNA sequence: TGTGCCAGCAGCGTCTTCGACACCGGGGAGCTGTTTTTT. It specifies CASSVFDTGELFF.